Each of the 9 T cell receptor beta chains below was sequenced from the same sample in a study of CD8 T cells in ankylosing spondylitis. General study results and limits: For ankylosing spondylitis blood, a TCR beta motif of seven to nine highly homologous variants appeared characteristic.

TCRdb reprocessed the 5' RACE reads with MiXCR, giving one entry per CDR3 protein. The sample consists of 700,000 to 1,000,000 distinct CDR3 sequences, roughly 12% of them appearing once. No antigen has been assigned to these receptors. What was sequenced was blood, either unsorted or a sorted T cell fraction (not recorded which). The receptors here all came from a male donor with ankylosing spondylitis.

This clonotype was seen more than once but under ten times. The chain's CDR3 is CASSYLTGDYGYTF. The CDR3 region has the DNA TGTGCCAGCAGTTACCTGACAGGGGACTATGGCTACACCTTC. The chain recombines TRBV6-5 with TRBJ1-2; 8 positions match TRBD1. This CDR3 has 14 amino acids. Germline assignment: CDR1 MNHEY and CDR2 SVGAGI. With 2 bases clipped from V and 3 bases from J, the junction kept 2 bases outside the gene matches.

This clonotype was detected only once. This chain connects TRBV6-1 to TRBJ1-1; TRBD1 aligns across 7 bases. This CDR3 has 13 residues. The germline gives CDR1 MNHNS, CDR2 SASEGT. Germline trimming cut 2 bases from V and 5 bases from J; bases unmatched to any gene: 2. The CDR3 here is CASSEPRGTEAFF. CDR3 sequence (DNA): TGTGCCAGCAGTGAACCCAGGGGGACTGAAGCTTTCTTT.

The chain joins TRBV30 to TRBJ2-3; possibly TRBD2 for D (6 bases). Germline V gives CDR1 GTSNPN, CDR2 SVGIG (reference sequence). V lost 6 bases and J 2 bases, leaving 21 bases between the germline ends. This CDR3 spans 16 amino acids. CDR3 region: CACGECRELDTDTQYF. As DNA, the CDR3 is TGTGCCTGCGGAGAATGCCGGGAGTTGGACACAGATACGCAGTATTTT.

V usage is TRBV20-1 and J usage is TRBJ1-1; D remains unclear. Trimming stripped 0 bases from V and 0 bases from J, with 17 bases between. This CDR3 is built from 17 residues. The V gene's germline CDR1 is DFQATT and CDR2 SNEGSKA (reference sequence). CDR3: CSARDGPPGLMNTEAFF. In DNA form, the CDR3 reads TGCAGTGCTAGAGATGGCCCCCCCGGGCTAATGAACACTGAAGCTTTCTTT.

V and J are TRBV20-1 and TRBJ2-5; D is uncertain. Trimming took off 1 base at V and 2 bases at J, with 8 bases between the two ends. This CDR3 is 13 amino acids long. CDR1 is DFQATT, CDR2 SNEGSKA, per germline (reference sequence). CDR3 DNA: TGCAGTGCTAGAGGCCAGCCTCAAGAGACCCAGTACTTC. Protein product: CSARGQPQETQYF.

This clonotype was detected a few times. The rearrangement joins TRBV7-2 to TRBJ2-3; D not certain. V lost 2 bases and J lost 2, with 17 bases in between. Germline CDR1 SGHTA, CDR2 FQGNSA. The CDR3 runs to 17 residues. CDR3 loop: CASSLIARPAHTDTQYF. The CDR3 nucleotides are TGTGCCAGCAGCTTAATTGCCAGGCCGGCACACACAGATACGCAGTATTTT.

This clonotype was counted many times. J is TRBJ2-7 and V is TRBV20-1, with D unclear. Germline assignment: CDR1 DFQATT and CDR2 SNEGSKA (reference sequence). The CDR3 consists of 12 residues. The ends were cut back, 3 bases at V and 5 bases at J, with 11 bases in the middle. CDR3 sequence: CSASKTLDEQYF. The CDR3 DNA is TGCAGTGCTAGTAAAACCTTGGACGAGCAGTACTTC.

The chain carries TRBV20-1 and TRBJ2-6; no clear D. In germline, CDR1 is DFQATT, CDR2 SNEGSKA (reference sequence). The CDR3 is 12 amino acids. Trimming pared 6 bases from V and 0 bases from J, leaving 3 bases between. This chain's CDR3 is CSANSGANVLTF. The DNA of the CDR3 is TGCAGTGCAAACTCTGGGGCCAACGTCCTGACTTTC.

The chain employs TRBV6-5 and TRBJ2-7; D may match TRBD1 or TRBD2 (5 bases each). The CDR3 contains 15 residues. Trimming removed 0 bases at V and 4 bases at J, with 13 bases between. Germline assignment: CDR1 MNHEY and CDR2 SVGAGI. The CDR3 here is CASSYSGQGDYEQYF. The CDR3 bases are TGTGCCAGCAGTTACTCTGGGCAGGGAGATTACGAGCAGTACTTC.